One sample yielded the 3 T cell receptor beta chains listed below, sequenced in a study of blood T cells in healthy people across ages. The authors ran a second PCR of roughly 6 to 12 cycles using a sample-barcoded 5' primer and a J-beta primer mix. Using its own MiXCR run on the 5' RACE reads, TCRdb lists one record per CDR3 protein. The sample includes roughly 1.7 million distinct CDR3 sequences, around 35% of them seen just once. Sequencing was performed on blood. These receptors were collected from a woman aged 25-40 years in good health.

This clonotype was picked up a small number of times. The chain employs TRBV5-1 and TRBJ1-1; 8 nucleotides agree with TRBD1. This CDR3 contains 15 residues. With 2 bases clipped from V and 4 bases from J, the junction kept 7 bases outside the gene matches. In germline, CDR1 is SGHRS, CDR2 YFSETQ. CDR3: CASSLGQGAFTEAFF. CDR3 DNA: TGCGCCAGCAGCTTAGGACAGGGAGCTTTCACTGAAGCTTTCTTT.

The table lists this clonotype with a few counts. The chain couples TRBV20-1 to TRBJ1-2, with unresolved D. The V gene lost 0 bases and the J gene lost 1 base, with 9 bases spanning the gap. CDR3 length: 14 amino acids. Looked up from germline, CDR1 is DFQATT and CDR2 is SNEGSKA (reference sequence). Here the CDR3 DNA reads TGCAGTGCTAGAGAACAGCCCATTAACTATGGCTACACCTTC. Its translation is CSAREQPINYGYTF.

This clonotype was counted many times. The rearrangement uses TRBV6-6 and TRBJ2-7; 13 nucleotides agree with TRBD2. The CDR3 sequence is 14 residues long. Germline lookup yields CDR1 MNHNY and CDR2 SVGAGI (reference sequence). The junction had 4 bases not matched to a gene; V was cut back by 6 bases and J by 5 bases. CDR3: CASSLTSGRDEQYF. CDR3 coding DNA: TGTGCCAGCAGCCTTACTAGCGGGAGGGACGAGCAGTACTTC.